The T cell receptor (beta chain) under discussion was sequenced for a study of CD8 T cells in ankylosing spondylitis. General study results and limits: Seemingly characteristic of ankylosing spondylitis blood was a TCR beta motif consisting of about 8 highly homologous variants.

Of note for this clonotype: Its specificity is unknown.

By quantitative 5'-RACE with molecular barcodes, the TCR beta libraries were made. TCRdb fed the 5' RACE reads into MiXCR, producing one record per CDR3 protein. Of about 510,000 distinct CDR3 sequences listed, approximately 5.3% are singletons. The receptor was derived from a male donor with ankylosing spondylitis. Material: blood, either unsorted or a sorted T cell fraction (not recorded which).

The DNA of the CDR3 is TGTGCCAGCAGTTTTTCAGGGTTCGATTCACCCCTCCACTTT. The encoded protein is CASSFSGFDSPLHF. The chain carries TRBV12-3 or TRBV12-4 and TRBJ1-6; D perhaps matches TRBD1 (5 bases). V shed 3 bases and J shed 8 bases, with 11 bases lying between them. This CDR3 region has 14 residues.